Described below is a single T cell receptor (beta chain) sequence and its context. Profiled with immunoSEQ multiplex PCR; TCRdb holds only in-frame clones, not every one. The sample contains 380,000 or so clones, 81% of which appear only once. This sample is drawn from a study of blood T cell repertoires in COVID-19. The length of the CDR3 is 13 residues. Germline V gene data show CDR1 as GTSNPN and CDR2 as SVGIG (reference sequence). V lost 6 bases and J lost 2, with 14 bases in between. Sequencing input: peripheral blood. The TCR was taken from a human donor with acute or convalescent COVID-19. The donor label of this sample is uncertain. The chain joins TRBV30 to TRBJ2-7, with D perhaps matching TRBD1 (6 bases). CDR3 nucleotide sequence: TGTGCCTGCACCGGGACAAGGGCCTACGAGCAGTACTTC. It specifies CACTGTRAYEQYF.